The sequence of this TCR beta chain was determined in a study of blood T cell repertoires in COVID-19. About the study: Donors in the United States, Italy and Spain gave samples during acute or convalescent COVID-19. T cells, B-cell-depleted T cells, or PBMCs supplied cDNA or gDNA.

Original processing notes: Researchers report that nucleated cell counts were estimated from reference gene primer amplification. Generated by immunoSEQ multiplex PCR, the TCRdb table keeps only in-frame clones and is missing some. That table supplies the V and J calls and clone size; D and trimming were determined from the DNA. The sample holds some 150,000 clones, roughly 82% seen once. CDR1 and CDR2 from the germline V gene are SNHLY and FYNNEI. The CDR3 consists of 15 residues. The V and J ends lost 6 bases and 3 bases, in that order; junction bases with no gene match: 7. The sample was peripheral blood. The sequence derives from a woman in her seventies with acute or convalescent COVID-19. V is TRBV2 and J is TRBJ1-3, with TRBD1 matching over 8 bases. The chain's CDR3 is CASSSQGAGGNTIYF. In DNA, the CDR3 is TGTGCCAGCAGCTCCCAGGGGGCGGGTGGAAACACCATATATTTT. The full variable domain, rest sourced from reference TRBV2 and TRBJ1-3, is EPEVTQTPSHQVTQMGQEVILRCVPISNHLYFYWYRQILGQKVEFLVSFYNNEISEKSEIFDDQFSVERPDGSNFTLKIRSTKLEDSAMYFCASSSQGAGGNTIYFGEGSWLTVV.